The 32 T cell receptor beta chains presented below share a single source sample, sequenced in a study of identifying expanded T cells in peripheral blood. The table came from immunoSEQ multiplex PCR; TCRdb's copy has only in-frame clones and leaves some out. The repertoire has 95,000 to 150,000 clones, more than 75% of them found once; the top ten carry 3% to 4%. Source material: blood. All receptors come from a person between 18 and 75 years old in good health.

The table lists this clone with a few counts. The chain couples TRBV10-1 to TRBJ1-1; D not resolved. The CDR3 runs to 12 residues. Germline values: CDR1 WNHNN, CDR2 SYGVQD (reference sequence). The germline V and J ends were trimmed by 3 bases and 3 bases, with 5 bases remaining between them. The CDR3: CASSDRYTEAFF. The CDR3 nucleotides are TGCGCCAGCAGTGACAGATACACTGAAGCTTTCTTT.

The chain is built from TRBV2 and TRBJ2-2; weak D call: TRBD2 (5 bases). The V end lost 1 base, the J end lost 4 bases, and 7 bases lay between the germline ends. The CDR3 contains 14 residues. From germline, CDR1 is SNHLY and CDR2 FYNNEI. DNA of the CDR3: TGTGCCAGCAGTGAAGGGAGGAGCACCGGGGAGCTGTTTTTT. Translation: CASSEGRSTGELFF.

This clone was observed a single time. The rearrangement links TRBV7-6 to TRBJ2-4, with a tentative D call TRBD1 (6 bases). The CDR3 is 16 amino acids. Trimming removed 6 bases at V and 0 bases at J, with 15 bases between. Germline lookup yields CDR1 SGHVS and CDR2 FNYEAQ. CDR3 sequence (DNA): TGTGCCAGCAGTCCCAGGGGACACCAAGCCAAAAACATTCAGTACTTC. This codes for CASSPRGHQAKNIQYF.

The chain links TRBV15 to TRBJ2-7; the match to TRBD2 covers 7 bases. Germline CDR1 is LNHNV and CDR2 is YYDKDF (reference sequence). V was clipped by 5 bases and J by 5 bases; unmatched bases: 9. The CDR3 is made up of 14 amino acids. The CDR3 region is CATSEGLEHDEQYF. CDR3 bases: TGTGCCACCAGCGAAGGACTAGAGCATGACGAGCAGTACTTC.

The chain has TRBV29-1 and TRBJ1-2; 7 bases fit TRBD1. The CDR3 consists of 14 residues. V lost 2 bases and J lost 4; bases outside the gene matches: 7. The V gene's germline CDR1 is SQVTM and CDR2 ANQGSEA. The CDR3 coding sequence is TGCAGCGTTGAAACCGACAGGGCCACCTATGGCTACACCTTC. Protein: CSVETDRATYGYTF. Variable domain in full (rest from reference TRBV29-1 and TRBJ1-2): SAVISQKPSRDICQRGTSLTIQCQVDSQVTMMFWYRQQPGQSLTLIATANQGSEATYESGFVIDKFPISRPNLTFSTLTVSNMSPEDSSIYLCSVETDRATYGYTFGSGTRLTVV.

The rearrangement uses TRBV7-9 and TRBJ1-1; D gene uncertain. Trimming cost V 2 bases and J 4 bases, with 8 bases left between them. Per germline, CDR1 SEHNR and CDR2 FQNEAQ (reference sequence). The CDR3 spans 13 residues. The CDR3 spells CASSLMEATEAFF. CDR3 DNA sequence: TGTGCCAGCAGCTTAATGGAGGCCACTGAAGCTTTCTTT.

The chain is built from TRBV6-5 and TRBJ1-5; 7 nucleotides match TRBD1. Trimming cost V 6 bases and J 3 bases; bases outside gene matches: 8. CDR3 length: 15 residues. Per the germline V gene, CDR1 is MNHEY and CDR2 is SVGAGI. CDR3 region: CASRRRTGDNQPQHF. The CDR3 nucleotides read TGTGCCAGCAGGCGACGCACAGGGGACAATCAGCCCCAGCATTTT.

V and J are TRBV7-9 and TRBJ1-5; 7 positions match TRBD1. With V trimmed by 5 bases and J by 4 bases, 5 bases remained unmatched. The germline V gene encodes CDR1 SEHNR and CDR2 FQNEAQ (reference sequence). The CDR3 has 14 amino acids. The CDR3, as DNA: TGTGCCAGCAGCCCGACAGGGCGAAATCAGCCCCAGCATTTT. Its translation: CASSPTGRNQPQHF. The variable domain in full, completed from reference TRBV7-9 and TRBJ1-5, reads DTGVSQNPRHKITKRGQNVTFRCDPISEHNRLYWYRQTLGQGPEFLTYFQNEAQLEKSRLLSDRFSAERPKGSFSTLEIQRTEQGDSAMYLCASSPTGRNQPQHFGDGTRLSIL.

The chain combines TRBV10-3 with TRBJ2-1, with D uncertain. The V end lost 0 bases, the J end lost 9 bases, and 15 bases lay between the germline ends. Germline V CDR1 and CDR2: ENHRY, SYGVKD. The CDR3 totals 15 residues. The CDR3: CAISESTPQVGEQFF. CDR3 DNA sequence: TGTGCCATCAGTGAGTCGACCCCGCAAGTAGGTGAGCAGTTCTTC.

V gene TRBV25-1 combines with J gene TRBJ1-4, with 9 bases lining up with TRBD1. This CDR3 is built from 14 residues. Unmatched junction bases numbered 8, after V lost 8 bases and J lost 7 bases. CDR1 and CDR2 from the germline V gene are MGHDK and SYGVNS. The CDR3 here is CASGTGQGVEKLFF. The CDR3 coding sequence is TGTGCCAGCGGGACGGGACAGGGAGTTGAAAAACTGTTTTTT. Variable domain in full (rest from reference TRBV25-1 and TRBJ1-4): EADIYQTPRYLVIGTGKKITLECSQTMGHDKMYWYQQDPGMELHLIHYSYGVNSTEKGDLSSESTVSRIRTEHFPLTLESARPSHTSQYLCASGTGQGVEKLFFGSGTQLSVL.

The chain links TRBV6-6 to TRBJ1-2; weak D call: TRBD1 (5 bases). V gave up 6 bases and J gave up 3 bases, with 17 bases separating them. The CDR3 loop spans 15 amino acids. Germline values: CDR1 MNHNY, CDR2 SVGAGI (reference sequence). The CDR3 sequence is CASSLRPWGDYGYTF. The CDR3 DNA is TGTGCCAGCAGCCTCCGCCCCTGGGGGGACTATGGCTACACCTTC.

The rearrangement joins TRBV29-1 to TRBJ1-2; maybe TRBD1 (6 bases). Germline CDR1 is SQVTM and CDR2 is ANQGSEA. This CDR3 is built from 12 residues. The V gene lost 1 base and the J gene lost 6 bases, with 9 bases spanning the gap. The CDR3 sequence: CSVEGNRDGYTF. The CDR3 bases are TGCAGCGTTGAAGGAAACAGGGATGGCTACACCTTC. Variable domain in full (rest from reference TRBV29-1 and TRBJ1-2): SAVISQKPSRDICQRGTSLTIQCQVDSQVTMMFWYRQQPGQSLTLIATANQGSEATYESGFVIDKFPISRPNLTFSTLTVSNMSPEDSSIYLCSVEGNRDGYTFGSGTRLTVV.

This clone turned up a few times. The V gene is TRBV2, the J gene TRBJ1-5, with 7 bases that match TRBD1. The ends lost 4 bases at V and 4 bases at J; junction bases unmatched: 7. Germline V gene data show CDR1 as SNHLY and CDR2 as FYNNEI. CDR3 length equals 15 residues. The CDR3, as DNA: TGTGCCAGCAGTGTAGGGACAGTAGGGAATCAGCCCCAGCATTTT. Its translation is CASSVGTVGNQPQHF.

V gene TRBV9 combines with J gene TRBJ1-2; D not resolved. With 0 bases removed from V and 10 bases from J, the gap between germline ends came to 13 bases. The CDR3 extends over 13 amino acids. CDR1 and CDR2 (germline): SGDLS, YYNGEE. CDR3 DNA sequence: TGTGCCAGCAGCGTAGGCGGTCCAAGTATCTACACCTTC. This translates into CASSVGGPSIYTF. Using reference TRBV9 and TRBJ1-2 for the parts outside the CDR3, the full variable domain is DSGVTQTPKHLITATGQRVTLRCSPRSGDLSVYWYQQSLDQGLQFLIQYYNGEERAKGNILERFSAQQFPDLHSELNLSSLELGDSALYFCASSVGGPSIYTFGSGTRLTVV.

The chain employs TRBV5-6 and TRBJ1-2; TRBD1 matches 10 bases. Looked up from germline, CDR1 is SGHDT and CDR2 is YYEEEE. Trimming removed 3 bases from V and 8 bases from J; junction bases left unmatched: 7. The CDR3 has 14 amino acids. The CDR3 spells CASSYDRGRRGYTF. CDR3 sequence (DNA): TGTGCCAGCAGCTATGACAGGGGGCGTAGGGGCTACACCTTC.

The J gene is TRBJ2-2, the V gene TRBV2; D call uncertain. V was clipped by 6 bases and J by 0 bases, with 8 bases between them. CDR1 and CDR2 from the germline V gene are SNHLY and FYNNEI. This CDR3 region has 14 residues. The CDR3 loop reads CASRDRPNTGELFF. CDR3 bases: TGTGCCAGCAGAGACCGTCCGAACACCGGGGAGCTGTTTTTT.

The chain carries TRBV2 and TRBJ2-7; D possibly matches TRBD1 or TRBD2 (6 bases each). The CDR3 length is 15 residues. Trimming took 6 bases from V and 0 from J, leaving 15 bases between them. Germline CDR1 reads SNHLY; CDR2 reads FYNNEI. The CDR3 nucleotides are TGTGCCAGCAGCGCGGGACACCCTGCCTCCTACGAGCAGTACTTC. Protein: CASSAGHPASYEQYF.

This clone appeared once. J is TRBJ2-7 and V is TRBV5-4; no firm D call. In germline, CDR1 is SGHNT, CDR2 YYREEE (reference sequence). Trimming removed 4 bases at V and 4 bases at J, with 18 bases between. This CDR3 is 15 amino acids long. The CDR3 region is CASSPGGSLTYEQYF. The CDR3 nucleotides read TGTGCCAGCAGCCCGGGTGGGTCTCTTACTTACGAGCAGTACTTC.

V is TRBV27 and J is TRBJ1-4; D gene ambiguous. The CDR3 runs to 14 residues. Germline V lookup: CDR1 MNHEY, CDR2 SMNVEV (reference sequence). Trimming pared 6 bases from V and 4 bases from J, leaving 12 bases between. CDR3 loop: CASRGLRFNEKLFF. The CDR3 bases are TGTGCCAGCAGAGGACTCCGCTTTAATGAAAAACTGTTTTTT.

The genes are TRBV9 and TRBJ1-1; 9 bases are shared with TRBD1. The CDR3 loop spans 18 amino acids. Germline CDR1 and CDR2: SGDLS and YYNGEE. J gave up 1 base and V 3 bases, and 13 bases lay outside the gene matches. CDR3: CASSATGWTGAGNTEAFF. The CDR3 bases are TGTGCCAGCAGCGCAACTGGGTGGACAGGGGCAGGGAACACTGAAGCTTTCTTT.

The V gene is TRBV2, the J gene TRBJ2-3; D gene unclear. Trimming took 3 bases from V and 0 from J, leaving 10 bases between them. CDR3 length: 15 amino acids. Germline loops: CDR1 SNHLY, CDR2 FYNNEI. CDR3 coding DNA: TGTGCCAGCAGTGATGCCAGCTTTAGCACAGATACGCAGTATTTT. This gives the protein CASSDASFSTDTQYF.

The sample holds one count of this clone. V gene TRBV27 combines with J gene TRBJ2-1, with D possibly matching TRBD1 (5 bases). The V end lost 4 bases, the J end lost 1 base, and 14 bases lay between the germline ends. Germline V gene sequence: CDR1 MNHEY, CDR2 SMNVEV (reference sequence). CDR3 length equals 16 residues. The CDR3: CASSSYRKLSYNEQFF. CDR3 DNA: TGTGCCAGCAGTTCCTACAGGAAGCTTTCCTACAATGAGCAGTTCTTC.

The V call is TRBV7-2, the J call TRBJ2-2; D is uncertain. This CDR3 has 11 residues. The germline gives CDR1 SGHTA, CDR2 FQGNSA. Trimming stripped 4 bases from V and 9 bases from J, with 6 bases between. CDR3 region: CASSSLWELFF. Written as DNA, the CDR3 is TGTGCCAGCAGCTCCTTGTGGGAGCTGTTTTTT.

The gene calls are TRBV6-5 and TRBJ1-2; D is undetermined. CDR3 length: 15 residues. From germline, CDR1 is MNHEY and CDR2 SVGAGI. The germline V and J ends were trimmed by 0 bases and 8 bases, with 16 bases remaining between them. As DNA, the CDR3 is TGTGCCAGCAGTTACTCGAGTGAAACGGTCTTCGGCTACACCTTC. The encoded protein is CASSYSSETVFGYTF.

The rearrangement uses TRBV4-1 and TRBJ1-2, with 9 bases that match TRBD1. This CDR3 has 17 amino acids. V shed 1 base, J shed 5 bases, and the junction held 11 bases outside the gene matches. CDR1 and CDR2 from the germline V gene are MGHRA and YSYEKL. CDR3 amino acids: CASSQGDRVPPLYGYTF. As DNA, the CDR3 is TGCGCCAGCAGCCAAGGGGACAGGGTTCCACCCCTATATGGCTACACCTTC.

This sequence joins TRBV19 and TRBJ2-7, with 12 bases lining up with TRBD2. The germline gives CDR1 LNHDA, CDR2 SQIVND (reference sequence). This CDR3 comprises 15 residues. V was clipped by 6 bases and J by 2 bases; unmatched bases: 5. This CDR3 is CASRRLAGVAYEQYF. CDR3 coding DNA: TGTGCCAGTAGGCGACTAGCGGGGGTTGCCTACGAGCAGTACTTC.

The chain recombines TRBV4-1 with TRBJ1-4; D not certain. Germline values: CDR1 MGHRA, CDR2 YSYEKL. V lost 0 bases and J 1 base, leaving 6 bases between the germline ends. CDR3 size: 15 residues. In DNA form, the CDR3 reads TGCGCCAGCAGCCAAGATGACCGAACTAATGAAAAACTGTTTTTT. It encodes CASSQDDRTNEKLFF.

The chain combines TRBV7-2 with TRBJ1-2; D might be TRBD1 (5 bases). CDR3 length: 16 residues. The V gene lost 1 base and the J gene lost 1 base, with 13 bases spanning the gap. Per germline, CDR1 SGHTA and CDR2 FQGNSA. CDR3 in amino acids: CASSLGLMGGNYGYTF. CDR3 nucleotide sequence: TGTGCCAGCAGCTTAGGTCTTATGGGGGGTAACTATGGCTACACCTTC.

The chain has TRBV12-5 and TRBJ1-1; no firm D call. Trimming took off 0 bases at V and 7 bases at J, with 18 bases between the two ends. CDR3 length: 16 residues. In germline, CDR1 is LGHNT, CDR2 FRNRAP. In DNA form, the CDR3 reads TGTGCTAGTGGTTTGGTGGTCTTGGGTGGGGAGAATGAAGCTTTCTTT. Protein: CASGLVVLGGENEAFF.

The chain combines TRBV19 with TRBJ1-2; D not certain. Germline CDR1 reads LNHDA; CDR2 reads SQIVND (reference sequence). The length of the CDR3 is 15 residues. V was trimmed by 3 bases and J by 7 bases, leaving 18 bases between them. CDR3 DNA sequence: TGTGCCAGTAGTATTGGAGGGAGAAAAATGTCTGGCTACACCTTC. Translated, it gives CASSIGGRKMSGYTF.

This chain joins TRBV6-1 and TRBJ1-1; D is possibly TRBD1 (5 bases). Trimming took off 2 bases at V and 5 bases at J, with 12 bases between the two ends. CDR1 is MNHNS, CDR2 SASEGT, per germline. The CDR3 runs to 14 residues. CDR3 in amino acids: CASSEYEGLTEAFF. The DNA for the CDR3 is TGTGCCAGCAGTGAATATGAGGGGTTGACTGAAGCTTTCTTT.

The gene calls are TRBV30 and TRBJ1-2; a possible D gene is TRBD1 (5 bases). V lost 3 bases and J 10 bases, leaving 18 bases between the germline ends. CDR1 GTSNPN and CDR2 SVGIG come from the germline V gene (reference sequence). This CDR3 has 13 residues. The DNA for the CDR3 is TGTGCCTGGAGAGGACTGGGGGGAAAGGACTACACCTTC. As protein: CAWRGLGGKDYTF.